A selection of T cell receptor beta chains follows, all from one sample in a study of cytomegalovirus exposure and HLA in healthy donors. Some clones are missing from TCRdb's copy, which holds only in-frame ones; the method was immunoSEQ multiplex PCR. The sample shows approximately 100,000 clones, around 84% of them seen only once. Sequences were obtained from PBMCs. The receptors were gathered from a man aged 18 to 35 in good health and CMV-seronegative. The CDR3 runs from the conserved cysteine through the conserved F or W. Each record gives: D gene, V gene, J gene, CDR3 protein. D genes are given only for firm matches.

NA	TRBV7-5	TRBJ2-5	CARSKITGEAETQYF
NA	TRBV2	TRBJ1-2	CASTRETYTFYGYTF
TRBD1	TRBV6-1	TRBJ2-7	CASRTRDSSYEQYF
NA	TRBV27	TRBJ1-2	CASSFARDTYGYTF
NA	TRBV10-1	TRBJ2-7	CASSESSQGGEQYF
TRBD1	TRBV10-3	TRBJ1-1	CAISESGQGSTEAFF
NA	TRBV27	TRBJ2-5	CASRGLQETQYF
NA	TRBV18	TRBJ1-1	CASSPGTVAGRAEAFF
TRBD2	TRBV4-2	TRBJ2-3	CASSQGTRTYTQYF
NA	TRBV30	TRBJ2-7	CAWSFNADRPPYEQYF
TRBD2	TRBV27	TRBJ2-2	CASSLLARLAETGELFF
TRBD1	TRBV6-1	TRBJ1-2	CASSDAGGFGYTF
NA	TRBV30	TRBJ1-3	CAWSEDISGNTIYF
NA	TRBV6-6	TRBJ1-1	CASMGRGRGTEAFF
NA	TRBV4-1	TRBJ1-1	CASSNRRQANTEAFF
NA	TRBV6-1	TRBJ1-2	CASSASKWGTYRAGYTF
NA	TRBV9	TRBJ2-7	CASSETHSYEQYF
TRBD1	TRBV7-9	TRBJ2-7	CSSSLVTGDYEQYF
NA	TRBV5-1	TRBJ1-1	CASSLDSGTHMNTEAFF
TRBD2	TRBV15	TRBJ2-3	CATSRDLGLTSDSTDTQYF
NA	TRBV6-1	TRBJ2-2	CASSEAPSRSANTGELFF
NA	TRBV6-1	TRBJ1-1	CASSGATGKTEAFF
TRBD1	TRBV6-6	TRBJ1-2	CASSQGEDGYTF
NA	TRBV13	TRBJ1-4	CASSPYRNEKLFF
TRBD1	TRBV4-2	TRBJ1-6	CASSQAPDRSESPLHF
NA	TRBV7-3	TRBJ2-3	CASSLYGGHTDTQYF
TRBD2	TRBV5-1	TRBJ2-1	CASSFSGGQYNEQFF
TRBD1	TRBV5-1	TRBJ1-2	CASSSTGGSIPYGYTF
TRBD1	TRBV6-6	TRBJ2-7	CASSYSRQGRTYEQYF
TRBD1	TRBV27	TRBJ2-7	CASSLGTANTGEQYF
TRBD1	TRBV27	TRBJ2-3	CASRPSRGWQYF
NA	TRBV5-1	TRBJ2-5	CASSLVSGGETQYF
NA	TRBV7-9	TRBJ1-2	CASSWTGGPYGYTF
NA	TRBV7-9	TRBJ2-7	CASSLTGYEQYF
TRBD2	TRBV19	TRBJ2-5	CASRSGGQETQYF
TRBD1	TRBV27	TRBJ1-1	CASSLVTGGNTEAFF
TRBD1	TRBV7-9	TRBJ2-2	CASTLRTGGDRITGELFF
NA	TRBV6-1	TRBJ1-2	CASSSGFWDGYTF
TRBD2	TRBV9	TRBJ2-3	CASSVGPSGGTQYF
TRBD2	TRBV6-1	TRBJ2-3	CASSGTSGGNTDTQYF
TRBD2	TRBV7-3	TRBJ2-2	CASSLQGLANTGELFF
NA	TRBV25-1	TRBJ1-2	CASSEARGRVAGYGYTF
TRBD2	TRBV5-1	TRBJ2-7	CASSLGGLAGGSYEQYF
TRBD2	TRBV6-5	TRBJ2-7	CASRPSGGTYEQYF
NA	TRBV5-1	TRBJ1-2	CASSLAGNYGYTF
NA	TRBV6-1	TRBJ2-2	CASSRDSTGELFF
TRBD1	TRBV5-1	TRBJ1-5	CASSPGQDSNQPQHF
TRBD1	TRBV9	TRBJ1-1	CASSAQGAVNTEAFF
TRBD1	TRBV7-2	TRBJ2-7	CASSPGTGGFYEQYF
NA	TRBV19	TRBJ2-5	CASSGLGVLETQYF
TRBD2	TRBV4-1	TRBJ2-3	CASSQDQSPGLAYTDTQYF
NA	TRBV11-3	TRBJ1-6	CASSPRGGSPLHF
NA	TRBV4-1	TRBJ1-4	CASSQDAFPFGGNEKLFF
NA	TRBV5-1	TRBJ1-5	CASRPDGQNHQPQHF
TRBD1	TRBV5-8	TRBJ1-4	CASSYGSGQINEKLFF